This TCR beta chain appears in the sequencing data of a study of human T cells and chemical hapten exposure. Study background: Diphenylcyclopropenone was administered weekly to the scalp of patients throughout the approximately 24-week study.

TCRdb redid the calling of the RACE reads with MiXCR, one entry per CDR3 protein. The data show 30,000 to 40,000 distinct CDR3 sequences, 7.5% to 8% seen once. This clonotype was counted ten times or more. Time point indicated: pre-sensitization, week 0. Treatment given: therapeutic diphenylcyclopropenone sensitization with weekly scalp DPC. Alopecia patients, 18 to 70 years old and DPC-suitable, served as donors. Whole blood that had not been fractionated was the source of extracted total RNA. Germline V gives CDR1 MNHNS, CDR2 SASEGT. There are 11 residues in the CDR3. The V gene lost 6 bases and the J gene lost 3 bases, with 6 bases spanning the gap.

The source material was whole blood, sampled in connection with sensitization to the hapten diphenylcyclopropenone (DPC). The chain couples TRBV6-1 to TRBJ2-7, with a tentative D call TRBD1 (5 bases). The sequence derives from a woman aged 45-60 years with alopecia areata. Some clones in this sample may be carry-over from other donors' samples. CDR3 DNA sequence: TGTGCCAGCAGCGACAGCTACGAGCAGTACTTC. This translates into CASSDSYEQYF.